Listed below are T cell receptor beta chains from one sample, sequenced in a study of shared clonotypes between healthy human individuals. Here immunoSEQ multiplex PCR was the method, and the copy in TCRdb shows in-frame clones only, minus some. The sample yields over 2 million clones, approximately 95% seen once. Sequenced sample: naive CD4+ T cells sorted from blood. These receptors were obtained from a man younger than 30 in good health. Each CDR3 is given with its conserved first and last residue. Each record gives: CDR3 DNA, CDR3 protein, J gene, D gene, V gene, CDR3 length, clone size. D genes are given only for firm matches. Clone size is stated in some rows and not others, as once, few, many or a class when expanded.

TGTGCCAGCAGTTCGGGGCTGCTCCAAGAGACCCAGTACTTC,CASSSGLLQETQYF,TRBJ2-5,.,TRBV28,14,.
TGTGCCAGCAGGCTGGGACTTTATGACACCGGGGAGCTGTTTTTT,CASRLGLYDTGELFF,TRBJ2-2,.,TRBV6-5,15,.
TGTGCCAGCAGTCTTGATTATAGCGCCTTTGGCTACGAGCAGTACTTC,CASSLDYSAFGYEQYF,TRBJ2-7,.,TRBV2,16,once
TGCGCCAGCAGCCGTTCCCCGGGACAGTCCTCCGAGCAGTACTTC,CASSRSPGQSSEQYF,TRBJ2-7,TRBD1,TRBV5-1,15,.
TGTGCCAGCAGCTATCAACAGGTAACCTCCTACGAGCAGTACTTC,CASSYQQVTSYEQYF,TRBJ2-7,.,TRBV7-2,15,.
TGTGCCAGCAGTTCTCACAGGGGCACTGAAGCTTTCTTT,CASSSHRGTEAFF,TRBJ1-1,TRBD1,TRBV6-4,13,.
TGCAGTGCCAGAGGACAGCCTGAAGCTTTCTTT,CSARGQPEAFF,TRBJ1-1,.,TRBV20-1,11,.
TGTGCCAGTAGTATAGAGCCAGGGAGGTTCGACACTGAAGCTTTCTTT,CASSIEPGRFDTEAFF,TRBJ1-1,.,TRBV19,16,.
TGTGCCTGGAGCAGCAGCGGCTATGGCTACACCTTC,CAWSSSGYGYTF,TRBJ1-2,.,TRBV30,12,.
TGTGCCAGTACACGGACTGCCACAGATACGCAGTATTTT,CASTRTATDTQYF,TRBJ2-3,.,TRBV9,13,.
TGTGCCAGCACGCCACGGGGTGGCAATCAGCCCCAGCATTTT,CASTPRGGNQPQHF,TRBJ1-5,.,TRBV27,14,many
TGTGCCAGCAGCTTAGGGGGGAGTGGGGCCAACGTCCTGACTTTC,CASSLGGSGANVLTF,TRBJ2-6,.,TRBV7-2,15,.
TGTGCCAGCAGCGGCCCCAGGGGCTCCTACGAGCAGTACTTC,CASSGPRGSYEQYF,TRBJ2-7,.,TRBV21-1,14,.
TGTGCCAGCAGCTGGGGACTAGCGGGAGAGGATGAGCAGTTCTTC,CASSWGLAGEDEQFF,TRBJ2-1,TRBD2,TRBV9,15,.
TGTGCCAGCAGCTCTGGACAGGGATACGAGCAGTACTTC,CASSSGQGYEQYF,TRBJ2-7,TRBD1,TRBV11-2,13,.
TGTGCCAGCAGCCTGGGACTAGCAACAGATACGCAGTATTTT,CASSLGLATDTQYF,TRBJ2-3,TRBD2,TRBV6-9,14,.
TGCGCCAGCAGCCTTGGGACTAGCGGTGAGACCCAGTACTTC,CASSLGTSGETQYF,TRBJ2-5,TRBD2,TRBV5-1,14,.
TGTGCCAGCAGCGCCCCCCCTGCCCTCGGAGAGACCCAGTACTTC,CASSAPPALGETQYF,TRBJ2-5,.,TRBV7-9,15,.
TGTGCCAGTAGTATAAGCAAGTCCTCTGGAAACACCATATATTTT,CASSISKSSGNTIYF,TRBJ1-3,.,TRBV19,15,.
TGTGCCTGGAGGGACAGGGCTGGGGCCAACGTCCTGACTTTC,CAWRDRAGANVLTF,TRBJ2-6,TRBD1,TRBV30,14,once
TGTGCCAGCAGGCTGACAGGGGTCGGTAACACTGAAGCTTTCTTT,CASRLTGVGNTEAFF,TRBJ1-1,TRBD1,TRBV6-6,15,.
TGCGCCAGCAGCCAAGACCCCGGGACTAGTGGGGTCGGGGAGCTGTTTTTT,CASSQDPGTSGVGELFF,TRBJ2-2,TRBD2,TRBV4-3,17,.
TGTGCCAGTAGTAAAACCCCGCCAGATGAGCAGTTCTTC,CASSKTPPDEQFF,TRBJ2-1,.,TRBV19,13,.
TGTGCCAGCAGCCTAACGGGGACTAACTATGGCTACACCTTC,CASSLTGTNYGYTF,TRBJ1-2,.,TRBV7-8,14,.
TGTGCCAGCAGACTTACAGGGGTAACTGAAGCTTTCTTT,CASRLTGVTEAFF,TRBJ1-1,TRBD1,TRBV7-9,13,.
TGTGCCATCAGTGAGCTGACTAGCGGGAGTGGTGTGCAGTACTTC,CAISELTSGSGVQYF,TRBJ2-7,TRBD2,TRBV10-3,15,.
TGTGCCAGCAGGGGAACAGGGAGGGCTGAAGCTTTCTTT,CASRGTGRAEAFF,TRBJ1-1,.,TRBV7-2,13,.
TGTGCCAGCAGCCCCCGGTCAGAGACCGGGGAGCTGTTTTTT,CASSPRSETGELFF,TRBJ2-2,.,TRBV11-2,14,.
TGCGCCAGCAGTGAGTCGAGCGGACGGATAGCTAACTATGGCTACACCTTC,CASSESSGRIANYGYTF,TRBJ1-2,.,TRBV10-2,17,.
TGCGCCAGCAGCCGGACAGGGGACCGGCGCGAGCAGTACTTC,CASSRTGDRREQYF,TRBJ2-7,TRBD1,TRBV10-1,14,.